Below, one T cell receptor beta chain is given with its context. The entry originates in a study of T cells expressing NK-cell markers. TCRdb reprocessed the 5' RACE reads, with one entry per CDR3 protein and no DNA. The table lists 400,000 to 450,000 distinct CDR3 sequences. Germline V gives CDR1 SNHLY, CDR2 FYNNEI. The CDR3 covers 17 residues. The specimen was blood T cells: a sorted CD56 or NKG2C T cell subset, CD4+ or CD8+ T cells, or bulk PBMC T cells (not recorded which). The chain recombines TRBV2 with TRBJ2-1; TCRdb's D gene call, TRBD2, goes unchecked for lack of DNA. This sequence originates from a woman between 18 and 69 years old in good health. This CDR3 reads CASSEGLGSGSYNEQFF.